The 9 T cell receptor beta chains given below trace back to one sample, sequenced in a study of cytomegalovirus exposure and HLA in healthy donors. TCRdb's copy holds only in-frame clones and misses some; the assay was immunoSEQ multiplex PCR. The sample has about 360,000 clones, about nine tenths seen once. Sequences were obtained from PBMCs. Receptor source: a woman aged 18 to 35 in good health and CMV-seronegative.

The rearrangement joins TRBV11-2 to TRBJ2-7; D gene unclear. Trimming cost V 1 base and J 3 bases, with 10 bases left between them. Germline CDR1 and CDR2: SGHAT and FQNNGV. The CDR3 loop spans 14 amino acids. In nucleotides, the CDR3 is TGTGCCAGCAGCTTAGTCGCGAACTTCTACGAGCAGTACTTC. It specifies CASSLVANFYEQYF.

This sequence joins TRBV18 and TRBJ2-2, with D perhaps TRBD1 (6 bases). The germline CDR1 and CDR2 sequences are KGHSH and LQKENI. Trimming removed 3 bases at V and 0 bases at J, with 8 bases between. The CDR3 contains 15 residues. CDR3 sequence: CASSPDSANTGELFF. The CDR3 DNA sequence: TGTGCCAGCTCACCGGACAGCGCGAACACCGGGGAGCTGTTTTTT.

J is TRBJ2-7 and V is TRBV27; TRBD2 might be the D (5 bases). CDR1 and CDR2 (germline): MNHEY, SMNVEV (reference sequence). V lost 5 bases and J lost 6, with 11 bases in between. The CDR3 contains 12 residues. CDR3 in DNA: TGTGCCAGCAGTCCCGGGGTGGTCGAGCAGTACTTC. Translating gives CASSPGVVEQYF.

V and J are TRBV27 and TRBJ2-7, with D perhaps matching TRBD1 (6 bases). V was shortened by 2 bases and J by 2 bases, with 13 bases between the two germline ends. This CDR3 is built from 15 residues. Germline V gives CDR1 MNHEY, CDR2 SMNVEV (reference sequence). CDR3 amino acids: CASSLTLQGPYEQYF. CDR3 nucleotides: TGTGCCAGCAGTTTAACTTTACAGGGTCCCTACGAGCAGTACTTC.

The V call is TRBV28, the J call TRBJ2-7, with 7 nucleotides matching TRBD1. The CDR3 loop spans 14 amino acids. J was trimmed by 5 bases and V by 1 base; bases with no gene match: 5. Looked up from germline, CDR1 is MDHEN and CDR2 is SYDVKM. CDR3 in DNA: TGTGCCAGCAGTTTATTGCAGGGGGTAGACGAGCAGTACTTC. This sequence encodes CASSLLQGVDEQYF.

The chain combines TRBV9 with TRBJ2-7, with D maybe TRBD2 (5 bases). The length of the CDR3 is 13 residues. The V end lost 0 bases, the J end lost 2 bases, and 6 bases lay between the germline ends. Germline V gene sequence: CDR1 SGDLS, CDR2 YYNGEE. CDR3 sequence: CASSVAGTYEQYF. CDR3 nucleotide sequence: TGTGCCAGCAGCGTAGCGGGGACCTACGAGCAGTACTTC.

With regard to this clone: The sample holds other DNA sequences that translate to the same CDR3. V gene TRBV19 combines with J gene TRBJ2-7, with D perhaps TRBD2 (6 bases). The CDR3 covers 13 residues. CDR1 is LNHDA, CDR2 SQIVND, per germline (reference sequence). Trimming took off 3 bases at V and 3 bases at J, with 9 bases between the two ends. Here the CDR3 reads CASSIPGGYEQYF. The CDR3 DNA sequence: TGTGCCAGTAGTATTCCCGGGGGCTACGAGCAGTACTTC.

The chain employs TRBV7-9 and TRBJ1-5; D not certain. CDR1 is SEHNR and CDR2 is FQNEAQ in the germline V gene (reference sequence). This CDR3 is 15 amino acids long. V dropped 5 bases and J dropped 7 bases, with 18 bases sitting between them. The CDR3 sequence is CASSQDETKPQPQHF. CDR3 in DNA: TGTGCCAGCAGCCAAGATGAGACAAAGCCCCAGCCCCAGCATTTT.

This CDR3 is CASKTQGFDEQYF. CDR3 nucleotides: TGCGCCAGCAAAACACAGGGTTTCGACGAGCAGTACTTC. This chain connects TRBV5-1 to TRBJ2-7; tentatively, D is TRBD1 (6 bases). The CDR3 extends over 13 amino acids. Germline CDR1 reads SGHRS; CDR2 reads YFSETQ. V lost 6 bases, J lost 5 bases, and 15 bases lay in between.